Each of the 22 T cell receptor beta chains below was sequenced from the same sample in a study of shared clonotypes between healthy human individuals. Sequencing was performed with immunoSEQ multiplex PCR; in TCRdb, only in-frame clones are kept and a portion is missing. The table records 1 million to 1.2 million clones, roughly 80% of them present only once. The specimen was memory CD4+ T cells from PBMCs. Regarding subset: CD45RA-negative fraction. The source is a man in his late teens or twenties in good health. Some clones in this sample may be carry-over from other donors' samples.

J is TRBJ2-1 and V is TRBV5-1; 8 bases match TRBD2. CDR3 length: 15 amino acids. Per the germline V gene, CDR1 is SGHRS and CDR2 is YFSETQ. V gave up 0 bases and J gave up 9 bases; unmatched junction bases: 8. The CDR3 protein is CASSLGGLARGEQFF. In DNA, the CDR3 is TGCGCCAGCAGCTTGGGTGGACTAGCAAGGGGTGAGCAGTTCTTC.

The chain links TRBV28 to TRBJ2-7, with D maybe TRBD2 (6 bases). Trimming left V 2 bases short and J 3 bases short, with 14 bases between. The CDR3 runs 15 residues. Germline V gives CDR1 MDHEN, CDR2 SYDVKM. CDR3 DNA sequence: TGTGCCAGCAGTTTACGTGGGACTCCCAACTACGAGCAGTACTTC. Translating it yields CASSLRGTPNYEQYF.

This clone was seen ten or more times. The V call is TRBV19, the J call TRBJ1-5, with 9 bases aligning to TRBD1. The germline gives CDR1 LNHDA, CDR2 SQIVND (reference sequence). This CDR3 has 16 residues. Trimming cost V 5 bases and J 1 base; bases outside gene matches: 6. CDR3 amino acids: CASSPQQGASNQPQHF. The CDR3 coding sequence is TGTGCCAGTAGTCCTCAACAGGGGGCGAGCAATCAGCCCCAGCATTTT.

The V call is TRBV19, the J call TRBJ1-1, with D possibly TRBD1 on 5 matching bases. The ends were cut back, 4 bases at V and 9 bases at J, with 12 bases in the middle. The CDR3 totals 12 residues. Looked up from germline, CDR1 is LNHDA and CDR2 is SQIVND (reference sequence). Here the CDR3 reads CASSSREGKAFF. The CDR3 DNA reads TGTGCCAGTAGTAGTCGGGAGGGGAAAGCTTTCTTT.

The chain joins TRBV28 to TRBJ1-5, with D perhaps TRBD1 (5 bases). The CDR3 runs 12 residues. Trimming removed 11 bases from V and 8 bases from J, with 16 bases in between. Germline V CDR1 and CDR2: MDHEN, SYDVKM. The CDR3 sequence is CAAGGDAKPQHF. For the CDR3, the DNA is TGTGCCGCTGGGGGGGACGCGAAGCCCCAGCATTTT.

The CDR3 region is CASSRHRNYGYTF. In nucleotides, the CDR3 is TGTGCCAGCAGCAGACACAGAAACTATGGCTACACCTTC. V is TRBV6-5 and J is TRBJ1-2; no firm D call. Deletions cut 6 bases from V and 2 bases from J, with 10 bases between. The CDR3 covers 13 residues. Germline lookup yields CDR1 MNHEY and CDR2 SVGAGI.

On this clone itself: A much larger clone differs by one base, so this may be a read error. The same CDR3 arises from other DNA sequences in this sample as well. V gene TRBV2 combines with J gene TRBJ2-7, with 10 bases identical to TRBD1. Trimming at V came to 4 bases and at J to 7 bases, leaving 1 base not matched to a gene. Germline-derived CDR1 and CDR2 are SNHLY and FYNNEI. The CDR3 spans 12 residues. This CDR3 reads CASSGTGGEQYF. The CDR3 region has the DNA TGTGCCAGCAGTGGGACAGGGGGAGAGCAGTACTTC.

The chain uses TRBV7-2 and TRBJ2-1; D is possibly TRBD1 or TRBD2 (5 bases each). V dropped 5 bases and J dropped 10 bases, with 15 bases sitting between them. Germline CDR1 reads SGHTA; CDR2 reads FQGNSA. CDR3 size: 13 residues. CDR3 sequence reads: CASSPGRRGEQFF. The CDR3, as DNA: TGTGCCAGCAGCCCGGGACGTCGTGGGGAGCAGTTCTTC.

Written as DNA, the CDR3 is TGTGCCAGCAGCCGCGGACAGGGTAGTTGGAACGAGCAGTACTTC. This gives the protein CASSRGQGSWNEQYF. The rearrangement joins TRBV5-4 to TRBJ2-7, with 8 bases lining up with TRBD1. Germline assignment: CDR1 SGHNT and CDR2 YYREEE (reference sequence). V was pared by 4 bases and J by 5 bases, with 11 bases of the junction left unmatched. The CDR3 runs 15 residues.

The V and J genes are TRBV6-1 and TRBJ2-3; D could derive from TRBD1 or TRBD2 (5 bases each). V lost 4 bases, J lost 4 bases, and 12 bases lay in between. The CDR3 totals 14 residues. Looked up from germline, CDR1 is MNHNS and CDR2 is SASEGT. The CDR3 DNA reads TGTGCCAGCAGTGTCCGGGACCCGTCAGATACGCAGTATTTT. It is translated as CASSVRDPSDTQYF.

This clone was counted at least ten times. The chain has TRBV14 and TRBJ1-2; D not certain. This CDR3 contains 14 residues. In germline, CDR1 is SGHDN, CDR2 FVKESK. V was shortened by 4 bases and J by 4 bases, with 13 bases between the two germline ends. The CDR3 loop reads CASSPRDRLYGYTF. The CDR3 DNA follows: TGTGCCAGCAGCCCCCGGGATCGTCTCTATGGCTACACCTTC.

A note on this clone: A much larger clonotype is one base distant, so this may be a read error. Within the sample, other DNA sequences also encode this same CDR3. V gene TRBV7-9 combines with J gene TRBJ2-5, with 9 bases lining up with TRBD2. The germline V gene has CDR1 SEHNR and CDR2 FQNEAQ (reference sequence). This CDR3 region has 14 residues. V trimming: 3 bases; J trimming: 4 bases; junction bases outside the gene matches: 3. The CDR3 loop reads CASSLGLAGETQYF. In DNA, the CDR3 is TGTGCCAGCAGCTTGGGACTAGCCGGAGAGACCCAGTACTTC.

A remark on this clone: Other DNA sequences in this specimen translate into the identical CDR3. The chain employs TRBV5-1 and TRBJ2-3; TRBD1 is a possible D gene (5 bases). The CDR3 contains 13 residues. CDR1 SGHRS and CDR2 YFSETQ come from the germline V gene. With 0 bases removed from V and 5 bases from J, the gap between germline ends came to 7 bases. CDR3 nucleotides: TGCGCCAGCAGCTTGGAGGGGCAAGATACGCAGTATTTT. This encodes CASSLEGQDTQYF.

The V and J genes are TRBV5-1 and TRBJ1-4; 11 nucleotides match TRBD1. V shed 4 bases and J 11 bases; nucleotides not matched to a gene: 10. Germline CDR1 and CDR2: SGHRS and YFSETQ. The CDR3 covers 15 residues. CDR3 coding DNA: TGCGCCAGCAGCCCCGGACAGGGGGCTCGTTTTAAACTGTTTTTT. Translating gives CASSPGQGARFKLFF.

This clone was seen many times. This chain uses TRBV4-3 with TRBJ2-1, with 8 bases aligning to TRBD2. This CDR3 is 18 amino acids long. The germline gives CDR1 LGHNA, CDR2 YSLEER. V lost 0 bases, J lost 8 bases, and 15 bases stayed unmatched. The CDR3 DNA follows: TGCGCCAGCAGCCAAGATTTGAGTGGGGCGGGAGGTCGCTATGAGCAGTTCTTC. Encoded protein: CASSQDLSGAGGRYEQFF.

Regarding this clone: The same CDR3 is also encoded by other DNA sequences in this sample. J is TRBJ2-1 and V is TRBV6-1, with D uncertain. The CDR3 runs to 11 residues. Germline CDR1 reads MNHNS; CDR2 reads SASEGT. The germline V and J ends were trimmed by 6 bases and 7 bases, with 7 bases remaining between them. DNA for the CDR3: TGTGCCAGCAGGGTGAATAATGAGCAGTTCTTC. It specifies CASRVNNEQFF.

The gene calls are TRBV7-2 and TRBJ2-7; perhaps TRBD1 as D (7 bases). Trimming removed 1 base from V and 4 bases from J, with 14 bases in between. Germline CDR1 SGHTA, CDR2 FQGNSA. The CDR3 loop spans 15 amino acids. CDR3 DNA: TGTGCCAGCAGCTTAGGTGGAGGGGGCAAGTACGAGCAGTACTTC. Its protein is CASSLGGGGKYEQYF.

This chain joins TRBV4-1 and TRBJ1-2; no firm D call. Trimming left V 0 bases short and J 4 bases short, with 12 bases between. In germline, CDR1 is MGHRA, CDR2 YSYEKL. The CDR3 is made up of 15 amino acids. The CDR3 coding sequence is TGCGCCAGCAGCCAAGATCGGCGGATGGGCTATGGCTACACCTTC. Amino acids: CASSQDRRMGYGYTF.

CDR3 DNA: TGTGCCAGCAGCCTGACAGGGGGCTGGACCGGGGAGCTGTTTTTT. Amino acid sequence: CASSLTGGWTGELFF. V and J are TRBV7-3 and TRBJ2-2; 10 bases line up with TRBD1. V trimming: 5 bases; J trimming: 5 bases; junction bases outside the gene matches: 5. The CDR3 totals 15 residues. Germline V gene sequence: CDR1 SGHTA, CDR2 FQGTGA.

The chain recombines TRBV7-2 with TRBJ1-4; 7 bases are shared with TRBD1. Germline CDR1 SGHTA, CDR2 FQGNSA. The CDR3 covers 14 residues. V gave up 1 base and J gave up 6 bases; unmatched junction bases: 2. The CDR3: CASSLEGGDEKLFF. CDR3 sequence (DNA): TGTGCCAGCAGCTTAGAAGGGGGCGATGAAAAACTGTTTTTT.

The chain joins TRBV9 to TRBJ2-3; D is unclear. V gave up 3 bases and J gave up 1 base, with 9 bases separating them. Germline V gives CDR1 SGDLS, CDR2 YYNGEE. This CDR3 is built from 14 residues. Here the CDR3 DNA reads TGTGCCAGCAGCGATAGGGTCGGCACAGATACGCAGTATTTT. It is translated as CASSDRVGTDTQYF.

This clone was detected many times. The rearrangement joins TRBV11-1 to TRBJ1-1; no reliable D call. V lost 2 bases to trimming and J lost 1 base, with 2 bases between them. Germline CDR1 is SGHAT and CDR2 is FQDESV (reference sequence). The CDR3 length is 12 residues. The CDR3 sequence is CASSLTNTEAFF. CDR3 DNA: TGTGCCAGCAGCTTAACGAACACTGAAGCTTTCTTT.